The TCR beta chain under discussion was sequenced for a study of blood T cell repertoires in COVID-19. Across the whole study: There were acute and convalescent COVID-19 samples, and they came from the United States, Italy and Spain.

Patients from Seattle were sampled longitudinally, starting during active infection. This clone was found a few times. Per germline, CDR1 MNHEY and CDR2 SVGAGI. The CDR3 is 13 amino acids. Trimming pared 7 bases from V and 1 base from J, leaving 10 bases between. Clones were sequenced by immunoSEQ multiplex PCR, and TCRdb holds only the in-frame ones, with some missing. Counted here are about 360,000 clones, approximately 86% occurring once; the ten biggest clones make up about 7%. The receptor's source is a woman in her fifties or sixties with COVID-19, enrolled during active disease. Sequenced input: peripheral blood. The chain recombines TRBV6-5 with TRBJ1-2; tentatively, D is TRBD1 (5 bases). The DNA for the CDR3 is TGTGCCAGCACACCAGGGTTTAACTATGGCTACACCTTC. Protein product: CASTPGFNYGYTF.